This T cell receptor (beta chain) originates from a study of cytomegalovirus exposure and HLA in healthy donors. PCR involved 60 Vbeta and 13 Jbeta primers. Sequencing used immunoSEQ multiplex PCR; TCRdb keeps in-frame clones, though not all of them. The sample lists 150,000 to 250,000 clones, around 86% occurring once. This CDR3 region has 12 residues. V was cut by 4 bases and J by 8 bases, with 11 bases left in between. Germline lookup yields CDR1 ENHRY and CDR2 SYGVKD. In this sample, this clone turned up once. Its antigen is not identified. Findings and limits, study-wide: An analysis was carried out at a later point. It showed that HLA-associated TCR beta chains were more clonally expanded than equally common non-associated chains. For presence/absence analyses, sequencing depth was assumed to be roughly uniform across donors. Most subjects' HLA-A and HLA-B alleles were reportedly predicted from TCR beta sequences. Association of 16,951 TCR beta sequences with HLA alleles was found at 0.05 false discovery rate in a later analysis.

This receptor was obtained from a woman in her forties or fifties in good health and CMV-seropositive. Sequenced sample: PBMCs. The chain is built from TRBV10-3 and TRBJ1-2, with D uncertain. The CDR3 region has the DNA TGTGCCATCAGTGGCGGGCCGAGGGGCTACACCTTC. This encodes CAISGGPRGYTF.